These 28 T cell receptor beta chains share one sample of origin, sequenced in a study of CD8 T cells in ankylosing spondylitis (dated by TCRdb to about 2017). The method was 5' RACE. TCRdb records Illumina HiSeq 2500 as the sequencer. The public sequencing data were trimmed at Q25 with fastp and processed into clonotypes with MiXCR by TCRdb, which kept only in-frame beta chains. Records with the same CDR3 protein are collapsed into one entry carrying the most frequent genes and DNA. Across this sample there are 250,000 to 300,000 distinct CDR3 sequences, with around 20% seen only once. The ten biggest clones cover roughly 7.3% of the sample. Sequencing input: blood, either unsorted or a sorted T cell fraction (not recorded which). The receptor source for this set is a male donor with ankylosing spondylitis or in good health (not recorded which).

This clonotype turned up a few times. V and J are TRBV10-2 and TRBJ1-1, with D perhaps matching TRBD1 (5 bases). The length of the CDR3 is 15 residues. Germline-derived CDR1 and CDR2 are WSHSY and SAAADI. The V end was cut by 7 bases, the J end by 4 bases, with 19 bases between. The CDR3: CASISTGVRGTEAFF. The DNA of the CDR3 is TGCGCCAGCATTTCCACAGGAGTCCGCGGCACTGAAGCTTTCTTT.

This clonotype was seen a few times. The J gene is TRBJ2-6, the V gene TRBV30, with D perhaps being TRBD1 or TRBD2 (5 bases each). V lost 7 bases and J lost 0, with 13 bases in between. CDR1 is GTSNPN and CDR2 is SVGIG in the germline V gene (reference sequence). The length of the CDR3 is 15 residues. The CDR3 sequence is CASPGRHSGANVLTF. The CDR3, as DNA: TGTGCCTCGCCGGGACGGCACTCTGGGGCCAACGTCCTGACTTTC.

In its sample, this clonotype was seen many times. V is TRBV9 and J is TRBJ2-1, with 7 bases that match TRBD1. The CDR3 is 15 amino acids. Germline assignment: CDR1 SGDLS and CDR2 YYNGEE. V lost 1 base to trimming and J lost 2 bases; unmatched junction nucleotides: 3. Written as DNA, the CDR3 is TGTGCCAGCAGCGTAAGGGGACAGCCCTACAATGAGCAGTTCTTC. This translates into CASSVRGQPYNEQFF.

This clonotype was counted ten times or more. The chain recombines TRBV29-1 with TRBJ1-1; D is ambiguous. In germline, CDR1 is SQVTM, CDR2 ANQGSEA. With 2 bases removed from V and 4 bases from J, the gap between germline ends came to 8 bases. The CDR3 length is 12 residues. As DNA, the CDR3 is TGCAGCGTTGAAAAGGGTCCCACTGAAGCTTTCTTT. It yields the protein CSVEKGPTEAFF.

The V gene is TRBV6-2 or TRBV6-3, the J gene TRBJ2-3; 12 bases are shared with TRBD2. The trim removed 6 bases at V and 1 base at J, leaving 8 bases unmatched. The CDR3 contains 17 residues. Germline assignment: CDR1 MNHEY and CDR2 SVGEGT. CDR3 amino acids: CASSLRLAGGRTDTQYF. CDR3 DNA sequence: TGTGCCAGCAGCTTAAGGCTAGCGGGAGGGCGCACAGATACGCAGTATTTT.

This clonotype was observed a handful of times. V is TRBV27 and J is TRBJ1-6; D remains unclear. V was trimmed by 3 bases and J by 6 bases, leaving 9 bases between them. The CDR3 sequence is 14 residues long. Per the germline V gene, CDR1 is MNHEY and CDR2 is SMNVEV (reference sequence). The CDR3 region is CASSFLQLNSPLHF. CDR3 bases: TGTGCCAGCAGTTTTTTGCAGCTTAATTCACCCCTCCACTTT.

This CDR3 is CASSFDRGTTEAFF. In nucleotides, the CDR3 is TGTGCCAGCAGTTTTGACAGGGGGACCACTGAAGCTTTCTTT. The chain combines TRBV12-3 or TRBV12-4 with TRBJ1-1, with TRBD1 identical over 9 bases. V gave up 3 bases and J gave up 4 bases; unmatched junction bases: 3. CDR3 size: 14 residues.

This chain connects TRBV5-1 to TRBJ1-4; D is perhaps TRBD1 (5 bases). V dropped 4 bases and J dropped 8 bases, with 18 bases sitting between them. The CDR3 consists of 15 residues. In germline, CDR1 is SGHRS, CDR2 YFSETQ. The DNA of the CDR3 is TGCGCCAGCAGCCCGCCCGGGGGGGAAGGAGAAAAACTGTTTTTT. Translating gives CASSPPGGEGEKLFF.

This clonotype turned up a few times. The rearrangement joins TRBV11-2 to TRBJ2-7; D is unclear. Trimming left V 4 bases short and J 0 bases short, with 10 bases between. Germline assignment: CDR1 SGHAT and CDR2 FQNNGV. The CDR3 runs 14 residues. CDR3 protein: CASSYSGNSYEQYV. The DNA for the CDR3 is TGTGCCAGCAGCTACTCAGGTAACTCCTACGAGCAGTACGTC.

The rearrangement links TRBV4-2 to TRBJ2-5; perhaps TRBD1 as D (6 bases). Trimming removed 4 bases from V and 1 base from J, with 13 bases in between. Germline V CDR1 and CDR2: LGHNA, YNFKEQ. The CDR3 covers 15 residues. Written as DNA, the CDR3 is TGTGCCAGCAGCCCACCCACAGGGCTCCAAGAGACCCAGTACTTC. Its translation: CASSPPTGLQETQYF.

This clonotype was detected ten times or more. V gene TRBV11-2 combines with J gene TRBJ2-7, with 7 nucleotides matching TRBD1. The CDR3 contains 15 residues. From germline, CDR1 is SGHAT and CDR2 FQNNGV. J was trimmed by 1 base and V by 2 bases; bases with no gene match: 5. Here the CDR3 reads CASSLTAGGSYEQYV. CDR3 bases: TGTGCCAGCAGCTTAACGGCAGGGGGTTCCTACGAGCAGTACGTC.

This clonotype has more than one count but fewer than ten. The chain joins TRBV28 to TRBJ2-1; tentatively, D is TRBD2 (6 bases). V shed 6 bases and J shed 0 bases, with 12 bases lying between them. The CDR3 totals 15 residues. Germline values: CDR1 MDHEN, CDR2 SYDVKM. The CDR3 here is CASRPAGSSYNEQFF. The CDR3, as DNA: TGTGCCAGCAGACCGGCGGGGAGCTCCTACAATGAGCAGTTCTTC.

V usage is TRBV28 and J usage is TRBJ1-4; D remains ambiguous. Trimming pared 2 bases from V and 3 bases from J, leaving 10 bases between. Per the germline V gene, CDR1 is MDHEN and CDR2 is SYDVKM. The CDR3 sequence is 15 residues long. The CDR3: CASSLRFGPNEKLFF. CDR3 DNA: TGTGCCAGCAGTTTAAGGTTTGGGCCTAATGAAAAACTGTTTTTT.

The chain employs TRBV12-3 or TRBV12-4 and TRBJ2-3; D is possibly TRBD2 (6 bases). Trimming stripped 3 bases from V and 12 bases from J, with 13 bases between. This CDR3 is 12 amino acids long. Here the CDR3 reads CASSLGGPGQYF. CDR3 bases: TGTGCCAGCAGTTTGGGAGGCCCCGGTCAGTATTTT.

This chain joins TRBV12-3 or TRBV12-4 and TRBJ1-4; the D is unclear. Trimming stripped 7 bases from V and 10 bases from J, with 19 bases between. CDR3 length: 14 amino acids. The CDR3 DNA follows: TGTGCCAGCACCCCGGCAGGCCTAATGGGAAAACTGTTTTTT. Protein sequence: CASTPAGLMGKLFF.

This clonotype was seen ten or more times. The V gene is TRBV20-1, the J gene TRBJ2-2; TRBD2 agrees at 12 bases. CDR3 length: 16 residues. V was pared by 6 bases and J by 5 bases, with 10 bases of the junction left unmatched. The germline V gene has CDR1 DFQATT and CDR2 SNEGSKA (reference sequence). This CDR3 reads CSATPLAGGITGELFF. CDR3 DNA sequence: TGCAGTGCGACCCCCCTAGCGGGGGGGATTACCGGGGAGCTGTTTTTT.

V is TRBV5-1 and J is TRBJ2-1; TRBD1 or TRBD2 may be the D gene (5 bases each). The CDR3 spans 15 residues. Germline lookup yields CDR1 SGHRS and CDR2 YFSETQ. The V end lost 6 bases, the J end lost 7 bases, and 20 bases lay between the germline ends. Here the CDR3 reads CASTRTSGAGNEQFF. In DNA, the CDR3 is TGCGCCAGCACCCGGACAAGCGGAGCTGGGAATGAGCAGTTCTTC.

This clonotype came up a few times. The chain is built from TRBV12-3 or TRBV12-4 and TRBJ1-1, with D possibly TRBD1 on 5 matching bases. The V and J ends lost 8 bases and 4 bases respectively, with 23 bases between them. This CDR3 contains 16 residues. The CDR3 reads CASYYYVGGSGTEAFF. CDR3 DNA sequence: TGTGCCAGCTATTACTATGTCGGGGGGAGTGGCACTGAAGCTTTCTTT.

This clonotype showed up just a few times. V gene TRBV6-1 combines with J gene TRBJ1-6; weak D call: TRBD1 (6 bases). CDR1 and CDR2 (germline): MNHNS, SASEGT. Trimming took 3 bases from V and 7 from J, leaving 13 bases between them. The CDR3 covers 15 residues. DNA for the CDR3: TGTGCCAGCAGTGACAGGGGCAGCTACAATTCACCCCTCCACTTT. The encoded protein is CASSDRGSYNSPLHF.

V is TRBV12-3 or TRBV12-4 and J is TRBJ2-3, with 12 bases lining up with TRBD2. This CDR3 is 16 amino acids long. J lost 4 bases, V lost 6 bases, and 8 bases had no gene match. CDR3 amino acids: CASRARTSGEADTQYF. As DNA, the CDR3 is TGTGCCAGCAGGGCTAGGACTAGCGGGGAGGCAGATACGCAGTATTTT.

This clonotype was observed a handful of times. The chain couples TRBV6-1 to TRBJ2-1; the D is unclear. In germline, CDR1 is MNHNS, CDR2 SASEGT. The V end was cut by 5 bases, the J end by 3 bases, with 5 bases between. The CDR3 loop spans 12 amino acids. The CDR3 DNA reads as TGTGCCAGCAGTAGATTCTACAATGAGCAGTTCTTC. Its translation: CASSRFYNEQFF.

Written as DNA, the CDR3 is TGTGCCACCTCACGGGACAGTAATAATTCACCCCTCCACTTT. Its translation is CATSRDSNNSPLHF. The J gene is TRBJ1-6, the V gene TRBV27; TRBD1 aligns across 7 bases. The CDR3 is 14 residues long. Germline V CDR1 and CDR2: MNHEY, SMNVEV (reference sequence). V shed 10 bases, J shed 5 bases, and the junction held 8 bases outside the gene matches.

This clonotype was counted only a few times. The chain recombines TRBV5-1 with TRBJ2-7; D may correspond to TRBD1 or TRBD2 (5 bases each). The V gene lost 4 bases and the J gene lost 7 bases, with 15 bases spanning the gap. Germline-derived CDR1 and CDR2 are SGHRS and YFSETQ. The CDR3 extends over 13 amino acids. This CDR3 reads CASSDISGSEQYV. The CDR3 bases are TGCGCCAGCAGCGACATATCAGGGAGTGAGCAGTACGTC.

Ten or more counts support this clonotype. Likely a read error: the CDR3 ends without its conserved phenylalanine or tryptophan. The DNA is omitted, as the CDR3 cannot be located on it reliably, and the CDR3 follows TCRdb's listing. The V call is TRBV27, the J call TRBJ2-7; TRBD1, as called in the table, went unchecked against the DNA. The V gene's germline CDR1 is MNHEY and CDR2 SMNVEV (reference sequence). The CDR3 region is 11 residues in length, termini included. The CDR3 sequence is CASSLTGEYGA.

This clonotype occurred many times. The chain uses TRBV20-1 and TRBJ1-5, with D possibly being TRBD1 (5 bases). The V gene's germline CDR1 is DFQATT and CDR2 SNEGSKA (reference sequence). V lost 4 bases to trimming and J lost 6 bases, with 28 bases between them. This CDR3 contains 18 residues. The CDR3 region is CSAKPDLQGYWAIQPQHF. The CDR3 DNA reads as TGCAGTGCTAAGCCCGACCTCCAGGGTTATTGGGCGATTCAGCCCCAGCATTTT.

This clonotype was observed many times. This rearrangement joins TRBV29-1 to TRBJ2-7; TRBD1 is a possible D gene (6 bases). Trimming left V 6 bases short and J 0 bases short, with 15 bases between. The CDR3 has 14 residues. Germline CDR1 is SQVTM and CDR2 is ANQGSEA. CDR3 nucleotides: TGCAGCGTCGTAGACAGGTCCTACTCCTACGAGCAGTACGTC. Translating it yields CSVVDRSYSYEQYV.

This chain links TRBV29-1 with TRBJ2-6; D is unresolved. V lost 5 bases to trimming and J lost 0 bases, with 11 bases between them. Germline V gene lookup returns CDR1 SQVTM and CDR2 ANQGSEA. This CDR3 region has 15 residues. CDR3 sequence (DNA): TGCAGCGTTAACGTAGGCAGCTCTGGGGCCAACGTCCTGACTTTC. Translation: CSVNVGSSGANVLTF.

This clonotype was picked up many times. The chain recombines TRBV6-1 with TRBJ2-7, with D unresolved. Germline lookup yields CDR1 MNHNS and CDR2 SASEGT. The length of the CDR3 is 14 residues. Trimming took 4 bases from V and 2 from J, leaving 12 bases between them. DNA of the CDR3: TGTGCCAGCAGTGCTTCCGGGTTACCCTACGAGCAGTACGTC. Translation: CASSASGLPYEQYV.